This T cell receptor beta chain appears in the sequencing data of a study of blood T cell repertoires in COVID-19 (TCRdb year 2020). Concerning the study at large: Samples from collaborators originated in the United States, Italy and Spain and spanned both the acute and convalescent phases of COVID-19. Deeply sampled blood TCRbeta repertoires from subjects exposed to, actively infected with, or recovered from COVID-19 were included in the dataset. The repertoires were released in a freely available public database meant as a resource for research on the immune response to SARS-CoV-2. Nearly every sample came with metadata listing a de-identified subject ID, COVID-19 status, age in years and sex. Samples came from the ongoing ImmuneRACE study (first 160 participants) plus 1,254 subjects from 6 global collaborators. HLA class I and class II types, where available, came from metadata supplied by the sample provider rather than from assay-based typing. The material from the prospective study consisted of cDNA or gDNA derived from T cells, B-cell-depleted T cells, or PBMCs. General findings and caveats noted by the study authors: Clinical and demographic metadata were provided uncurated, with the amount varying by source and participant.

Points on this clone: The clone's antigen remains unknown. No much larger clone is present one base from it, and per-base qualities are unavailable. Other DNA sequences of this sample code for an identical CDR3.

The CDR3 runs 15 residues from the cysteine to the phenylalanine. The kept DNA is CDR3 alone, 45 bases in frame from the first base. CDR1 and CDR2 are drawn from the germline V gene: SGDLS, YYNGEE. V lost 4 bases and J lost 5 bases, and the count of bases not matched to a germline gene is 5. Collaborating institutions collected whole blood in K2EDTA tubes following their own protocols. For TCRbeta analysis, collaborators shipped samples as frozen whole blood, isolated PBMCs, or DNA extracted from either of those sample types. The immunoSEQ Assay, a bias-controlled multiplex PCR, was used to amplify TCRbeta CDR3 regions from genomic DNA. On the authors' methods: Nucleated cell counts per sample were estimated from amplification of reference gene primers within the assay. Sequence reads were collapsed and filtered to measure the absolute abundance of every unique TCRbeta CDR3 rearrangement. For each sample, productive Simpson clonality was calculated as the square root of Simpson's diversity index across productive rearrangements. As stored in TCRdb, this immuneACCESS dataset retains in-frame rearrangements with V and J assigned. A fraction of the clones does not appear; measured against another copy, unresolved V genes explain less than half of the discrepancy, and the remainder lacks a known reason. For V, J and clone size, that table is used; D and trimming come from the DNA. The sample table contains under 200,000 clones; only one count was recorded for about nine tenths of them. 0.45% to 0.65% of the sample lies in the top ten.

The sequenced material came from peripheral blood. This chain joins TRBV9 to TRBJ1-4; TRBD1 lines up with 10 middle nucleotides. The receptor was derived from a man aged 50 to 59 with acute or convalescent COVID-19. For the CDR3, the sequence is CASSPRTGGNEKLFF. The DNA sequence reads TGTGCCAGCAGCCCCCGGACAGGGGGAAATGAAAAACTGTTTTTT.